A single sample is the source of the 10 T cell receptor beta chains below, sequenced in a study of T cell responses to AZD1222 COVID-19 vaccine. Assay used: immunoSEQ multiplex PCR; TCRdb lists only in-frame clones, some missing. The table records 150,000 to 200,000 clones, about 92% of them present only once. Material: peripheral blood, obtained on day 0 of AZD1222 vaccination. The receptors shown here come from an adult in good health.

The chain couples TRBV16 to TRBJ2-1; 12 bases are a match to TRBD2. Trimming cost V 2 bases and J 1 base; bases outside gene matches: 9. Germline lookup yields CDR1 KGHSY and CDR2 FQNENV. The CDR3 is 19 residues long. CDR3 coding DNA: TGTGCCAGCAGCCAAGTATTAGGACTAGCGGGAAGGTCCTACAATGAGCAGTTCTTC. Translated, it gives CASSQVLGLAGRSYNEQFF.

The CDR3 coding sequence is TGCGCCAGCAGCTTGGGAATGACAGGGTCGGGCACTGAAGCTTTCTTT. Its protein product is CASSLGMTGSGTEAFF. The V gene is TRBV5-1, the J gene TRBJ1-1; TRBD1 matches 7 bases. This CDR3 comprises 16 residues. The germline CDR1 and CDR2 sequences are SGHRS and YFSETQ. After removal of 0 bases from V and 4 bases from J, the junction contained 9 bases not matched to a gene.

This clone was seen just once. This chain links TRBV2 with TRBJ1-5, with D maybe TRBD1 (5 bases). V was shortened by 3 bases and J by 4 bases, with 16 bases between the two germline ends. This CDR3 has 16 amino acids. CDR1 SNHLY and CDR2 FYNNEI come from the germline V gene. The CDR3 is CASSDRAGGTNQPQHF. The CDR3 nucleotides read TGTGCCAGCAGTGACAGGGCAGGTGGGACTAATCAGCCCCAGCATTTT.

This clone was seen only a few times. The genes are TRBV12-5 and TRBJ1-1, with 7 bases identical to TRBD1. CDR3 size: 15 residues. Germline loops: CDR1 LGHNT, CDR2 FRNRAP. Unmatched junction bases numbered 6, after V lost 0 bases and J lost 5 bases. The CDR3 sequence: CASGLVQGGWTEAFF. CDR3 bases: TGTGCTAGTGGTTTGGTTCAGGGGGGCTGGACTGAAGCTTTCTTT.

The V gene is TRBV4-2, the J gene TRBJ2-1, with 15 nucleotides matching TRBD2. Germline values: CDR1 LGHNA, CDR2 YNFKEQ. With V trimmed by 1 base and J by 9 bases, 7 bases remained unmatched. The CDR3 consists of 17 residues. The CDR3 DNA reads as TGTGCCAGCAGCCAAGCAGGGACTAGCGGGGGGATATTTGAGCAGTTCTTC. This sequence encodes CASSQAGTSGGIFEQFF.

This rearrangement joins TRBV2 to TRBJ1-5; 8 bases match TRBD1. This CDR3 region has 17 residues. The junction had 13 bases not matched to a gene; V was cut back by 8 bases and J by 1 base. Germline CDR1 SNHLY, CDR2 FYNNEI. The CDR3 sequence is CASGLTGTGGSNQPQHF. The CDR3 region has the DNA TGTGCCAGCGGCTTAACAGGAACAGGGGGGAGCAATCAGCCCCAGCATTTT.

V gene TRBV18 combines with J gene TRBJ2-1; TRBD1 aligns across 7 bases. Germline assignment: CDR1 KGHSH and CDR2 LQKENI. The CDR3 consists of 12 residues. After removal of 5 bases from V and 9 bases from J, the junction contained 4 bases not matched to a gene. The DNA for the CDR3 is TGTGCCAGCTCAAAACAGGGGTCTGAGCAGTTCTTC. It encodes CASSKQGSEQFF.

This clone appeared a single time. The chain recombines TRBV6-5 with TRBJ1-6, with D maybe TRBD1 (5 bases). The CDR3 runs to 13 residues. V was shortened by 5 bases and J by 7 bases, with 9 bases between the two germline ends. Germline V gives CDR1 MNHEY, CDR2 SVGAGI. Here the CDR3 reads CASSRRGNSPLHF. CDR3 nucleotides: TGTGCCAGCAGTCGAAGGGGCAATTCACCCCTCCACTTT.

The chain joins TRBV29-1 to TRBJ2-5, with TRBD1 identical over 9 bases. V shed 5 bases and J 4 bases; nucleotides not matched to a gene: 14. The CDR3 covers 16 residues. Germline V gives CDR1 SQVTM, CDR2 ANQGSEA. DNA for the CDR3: TGCAGCGTTTACGCGGGGACAGGGAGTTGGGCAGAGACCCAGTACTTC. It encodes CSVYAGTGSWAETQYF.

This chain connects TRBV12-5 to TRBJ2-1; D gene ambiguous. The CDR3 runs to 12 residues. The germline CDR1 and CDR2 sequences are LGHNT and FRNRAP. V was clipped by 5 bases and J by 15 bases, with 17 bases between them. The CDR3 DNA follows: TGTGCTAGTGGTCACGGGCCCCGGAGTCTGTTCTTC. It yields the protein CASGHGPRSLFF.